This T cell receptor beta chain was sequenced for a study of PD-1 blockade in classical Hodgkin lymphoma. General observations from the study: It was reported that newly diagnosed patients had less baseline TCR diversity than healthy donors.

Germline V gives CDR1 SGHTA, CDR2 FQGNSA. The germline V and J ends were trimmed by 2 bases and 3 bases, with 17 bases remaining between them. This CDR3 is built from 17 residues. Remarks on this clone: The antigen remains unidentified.

The method was immunoSEQ multiplex PCR; TCRdb's version includes in-frame clones alone and lacks a portion of them. The sample includes 50,000 or so clones, 73% seen only once; the top ten take over 13%. There was relapse after autologous stem cell transplantation in every patient, and there was variation in brentuximab vedotin exposure. This rearrangement joins TRBV7-2 to TRBJ2-1; a weak D match, TRBD2 (5 bases). The sequences come from peripheral blood mononuclear cells (PBMCs), collected before the second cycle of nivolumab. This receptor was obtained from a human donor with classical Hodgkin lymphoma. The CDR3 is CASSLSRRAKGYNEQFF. CDR3 coding DNA: TGTGCCAGCAGCTTATCGCGGCGGGCCAAAGGCTACAATGAGCAGTTCTTC.